Following are 28 T cell receptor beta chains from one sample sequenced in a study of regulatory T cells in long-lasting Graves disease. Noted time point: persistent/refractory GD, antithyroid drugs over 5 years with positive TRAb. PBMC-derived RNA was used for the TCR library. Arm-PCR of CDR3 regions and iRepertoire HTBI primers were used to build TCR beta libraries. TCRdb used MiXCR to reprocess the multiplex PCR reads, holding one entry per CDR3 protein. The table records about 430,000 distinct CDR3 sequences, 21% of them present only once. Material: peripheral blood mononuclear cells (PBMCs), obtained when the disease was refractory, from a patient treated with antithyroid drugs. These receptor sequences come from a female donor with Graves disease.

This chain links TRBV19 with TRBJ1-5, with 8 bases fitting TRBD1. V lost 0 bases to trimming and J lost 5 bases; unmatched junction nucleotides: 3. CDR1 and CDR2 from the germline V gene are LNHDA and SQIVND (reference sequence). CDR3 length: 15 residues. In DNA, the CDR3 is TGTGCCAGTAGTATAGACAGGGGGCAGGATCAGCCCCAGCATTTT. Translated, it gives CASSIDRGQDQPQHF.

This clonotype is a singleton in its sample. This chain uses TRBV29-1 with TRBJ2-3; D might be TRBD1 (5 bases). V was pared by 7 bases and J by 4 bases, with 12 bases between. Germline V gives CDR1 SQVTM, CDR2 ANQGSEA. The CDR3 contains 12 residues. The CDR3, as DNA: TGCAGCGCCGACCAGGGTGCAGATACGCAGTATTTT. Translation: CSADQGADTQYF.

V and J are TRBV3-1 and TRBJ2-2, with 9 bases fitting TRBD2. Per the germline V gene, CDR1 is LGHDT and CDR2 is YNNKEL (reference sequence). V shed 0 bases, J shed 0 bases, and the junction held 2 bases outside the gene matches. This CDR3 is 17 amino acids long. This CDR3 is CASSQELAGPNTGELFF. The CDR3 region has the DNA TGTGCCAGCAGCCAAGAACTAGCGGGCCCGAACACCGGGGAGCTGTTTTTT.

This clonotype was picked up many times. This chain uses TRBV12-3 or TRBV12-4 with TRBJ1-6; 10 bases fit TRBD1. V was pared by 6 bases and J by 7 bases, with 12 bases of the junction left unmatched. The CDR3 length is 17 residues. CDR3 in amino acids: CASRREWGQGPNSPLHF. For the CDR3, the DNA is TGTGCCAGCAGACGAGAGTGGGGACAGGGGCCAAATTCACCCCTCCACTTT.

In this sample, this clonotype turned up many times. The rearrangement uses TRBV6-1 and TRBJ2-5; 8 positions agree with TRBD2. CDR1 MNHNS and CDR2 SASEGT come from the germline V gene. V was clipped by 8 bases and J by 3 bases; unmatched bases: 5. The CDR3 spans 13 residues. Here the CDR3 DNA reads TGTGCCAGCGATCGGGAGGGAAAAGAGACCCAGTACTTC. Its translation is CASDREGKETQYF.

This clonotype was seen ten or more times. The chain joins TRBV2 to TRBJ1-1; no firm D call. The CDR3 covers 12 residues. V shed 8 bases and J shed 1 base, with 8 bases lying between them. Germline CDR1 SNHLY, CDR2 FYNNEI. CDR3: CASWSTNTEAFF. For the CDR3, the DNA is TGTGCCAGCTGGTCTACGAACACTGAAGCTTTCTTT.

The sample holds many counts of this clonotype. The chain uses TRBV20-1 and TRBJ1-4; a weak D match, TRBD1 (6 bases). Germline V lookup: CDR1 DFQATT, CDR2 SNEGSKA (reference sequence). This CDR3 region has 14 residues. Between the trimmed V and J ends, which lost 0 bases and 8 bases, there was a span of 13 bases. The CDR3 DNA reads TGCAGTGCTAGAGAAACAGGGCGAGGAGAAAAACTGTTTTTT. Translating it yields CSARETGRGEKLFF.

The gene calls are TRBV30 and TRBJ2-1; D is possibly TRBD1 or TRBD2 (5 bases each). V was cut by 1 base and J by 10 bases, with 11 bases left in between. The CDR3 contains 12 residues. Germline-derived CDR1 and CDR2 are GTSNPN and SVGIG (reference sequence). CDR3 loop: CAWSDNGAEQFF. DNA of the CDR3: TGTGCCTGGAGTGACAACGGGGCAGAGCAGTTCTTC.

This clonotype was picked up one time. This may come from a read error, since a much larger clone is one base off. J is TRBJ2-7 and V is TRBV19; TRBD2 matches at 13 bases. Trimming removed 5 bases from V and 2 bases from J; junction bases left unmatched: 6. Germline V lookup: CDR1 LNHDA, CDR2 SQIVND (reference sequence). This CDR3 comprises 16 residues. The CDR3 DNA reads as TGTGCCAGTAGTCCCAGGACTAGCGGGGGAACCTACGAGCAGTACTTC. It is translated as CASSPRTSGGTYEQYF.

This chain uses TRBV27 with TRBJ2-1; 7 bases align to TRBD2. The CDR3 length is 16 residues. From germline, CDR1 is MNHEY and CDR2 SMNVEV (reference sequence). J was trimmed by 3 bases and V by 5 bases; bases with no gene match: 10. CDR3 sequence reads: CASSTPSAGSYNEQFF. Written as DNA, the CDR3 is TGTGCCAGCAGTACCCCGTCAGCGGGAAGCTACAATGAGCAGTTCTTC.

J is TRBJ2-3 and V is TRBV20-1; D unclear. The CDR3 extends over 11 amino acids. The V end was cut by 2 bases, the J end by 4 bases, with 4 bases between. Germline V lookup: CDR1 DFQATT, CDR2 SNEGSKA (reference sequence). CDR3: CSARWSDTQYF. For the CDR3, the DNA is TGCAGTGCTAGATGGTCAGATACGCAGTATTTT.

This clonotype appeared many times. The chain uses TRBV7-8 and TRBJ2-7, with 10 bases that match TRBD2. The CDR3 is made up of 16 amino acids. The V gene's germline CDR1 is SGHVS and CDR2 FQNEAQ. After removal of 0 bases from V and 5 bases from J, the junction contained 7 bases not matched to a gene. The DNA of the CDR3 is TGTGCCAGCAGCTTAGCGCACCTAGCGGGAGAGGACGAGCAGTACTTC. Protein sequence: CASSLAHLAGEDEQYF.

The table lists this clonotype with many counts. This rearrangement joins TRBV12-3 or TRBV12-4 to TRBJ2-3; 8 bases align to TRBD2. This CDR3 has 15 amino acids. Germline trimming cut 1 base from V and 5 bases from J; bases unmatched to any gene: 5. CDR3 nucleotides: TGTGCCAGCAGTTTAGACGGGAGGGCCCTAGATACGCAGTATTTT. Translated: CASSLDGRALDTQYF.

The chain couples TRBV29-1 to TRBJ2-7; 10 bases agree with TRBD2. The length of the CDR3 is 13 residues. The germline gives CDR1 SQVTM, CDR2 ANQGSEA. The J segment lost 1 base and the V segment lost 7 bases, leaving 4 bases of the junction unmatched. CDR3 amino acids: CSASGSKSYEQYF. The DNA of the CDR3 is TGCAGCGCTAGCGGGAGTAAATCCTACGAGCAGTACTTC.

Details on this clonotype: Since a much larger clone is just one base distant, this may be a read error. The chain links TRBV14 to TRBJ1-2, with a possible D match to TRBD1 (5 bases). Per the germline V gene, CDR1 is SGHDN and CDR2 is FVKESK. This CDR3 is built from 14 residues. CDR3 loop: CASSQTQGLGGYAF. The DNA of the CDR3 is TGTGCCAGCAGCCAAACTCAGGGTTTGGGTGGCTACGCCTTC. The full variable domain, rest sourced from reference TRBV14 and TRBJ1-2, is EAGVTQFPSHSVIEKGQTVTLRCDPISGHDNLYWYRRVMGKEIKFLLHFVKESKQDESGMPNNRFLAERTGGTYSTLKVQPAELEDSGVYFCASSQTQGLGGYAFGSGTRLTVV.

This clonotype turned up a few times. This chain links TRBV5-1 with TRBJ2-2; no definite D call. CDR1 is SGHRS, CDR2 YFSETQ, per germline. Deletions cut 1 base from V and 8 bases from J, with 24 bases between. The CDR3 contains 18 residues. CDR3 sequence: CASSLTKNGPAAGGELFF. The CDR3, as DNA: TGCGCCAGCAGCTTGACCAAGAACGGACCGGCCGCCGGAGGGGAGCTGTTTTTT.

In this sample, this clonotype turned up a few times. V usage is TRBV6-1 and J usage is TRBJ1-2; D is perhaps TRBD1 (5 bases). This CDR3 region has 15 residues. V was shortened by 5 bases and J by 7 bases, with 20 bases between the two germline ends. Germline CDR1 and CDR2: MNHNS and SASEGT. DNA of the CDR3: TGTGCCAGCAGTCCCCAAAGGACACCCGGGCCTGGCTACACCTTC. Encoded protein: CASSPQRTPGPGYTF.

Turning to this clonotype: One end of the junction fails to match germline, which may point to a read error. The CDR3 is CASSPDKTSSYEQYF. In nucleotides, the CDR3 is TGTGCCTCCAGCCCGGACAAGACGAGCTCCTACGAGCAGTACTTC. This sequence joins TRBV15 and TRBJ2-7; tentative D call: TRBD1 (5 bases). This CDR3 is built from 15 residues. Germline V gene sequence: CDR1 LNHNV, CDR2 YYDKDF (reference sequence). The whole variable domain, filled in from reference TRBV15 and TRBJ2-7, reads DAMVIQNPRYQVTQFGKPVTLSCSQTLNHNVMYWYQQKSSQAPKLLFHYYDKDFNNEADTPDNFQSRRPNTSFCFLDIRSPGLGDTAMYLCASSPDKTSSYEQYFGPGTRLTVT.

The chain is built from TRBV2 and TRBJ2-1; 13 positions agree with TRBD2. The CDR3 consists of 14 residues. Losses at the gene ends were 10 bases for V and 9 bases for J; bases not matched to a gene: 9. In germline, CDR1 is SNHLY, CDR2 FYNNEI. The DNA for the CDR3 is TGTGCCACATCTGAGACTAGCGGGAGGTCTGAGCAGTTCTTC. The encoded protein is CATSETSGRSEQFF.

Points on this clonotype: A much larger clone differs from this one at a single base, so this may be a read error. V gene TRBV27 combines with J gene TRBJ1-6; D not resolved. The CDR3 length is 17 residues. CDR1 MNHEY and CDR2 SMNVEV come from the germline V gene (reference sequence). The CDR3, as DNA: TGTGTCAGCAGTTTAGAGTCAGTGAGCTCCTATAATTCACCCCTCCACTTT. Translating gives CVSSLESVSSYNSPLHF.

This clonotype was seen ten or more times. This chain joins TRBV20-1 and TRBJ1-2; possible D gene TRBD1, 6 bases. This CDR3 has 15 residues. The V gene lost 0 bases and the J gene lost 4 bases, with 15 bases spanning the gap. The germline V gene encodes CDR1 DFQATT and CDR2 SNEGSKA (reference sequence). The CDR3 nucleotides read TGCAGTGCTAGAGATGGGGGCTCAGCAGGCTATGGCTACACCTTC. Its protein is CSARDGGSAGYGYTF.

This clonotype occurred many times. V and J are TRBV2 and TRBJ2-7, with D tentatively TRBD1 (5 bases). This CDR3 region has 15 residues. Germline V gene data show CDR1 as SNHLY and CDR2 as FYNNEI. The V and J ends lost 2 bases and 2 bases respectively, with 13 bases between them. The CDR3 DNA sequence: TGTGCCAGCAGTGAATTTGACGGACAACCCTACGAGCAGTACTTC. Protein sequence: CASSEFDGQPYEQYF.

Many counts were recorded for this clonotype. The chain carries TRBV3-1 and TRBJ2-2, with 7 positions matching TRBD1. This CDR3 contains 15 residues. Germline V gives CDR1 LGHDT, CDR2 YNNKEL (reference sequence). The J segment lost 1 base and the V segment lost 5 bases, leaving 4 bases of the junction unmatched. The CDR3, as DNA: TGTGCCAGCAGCGTCCGGACAGGGAACACCGGGGAGCTGTTTTTT. Its translation: CASSVRTGNTGELFF.

The J gene is TRBJ2-2, the V gene TRBV2, with D perhaps matching TRBD2 (6 bases). The CDR3 covers 15 residues. The germline CDR1 and CDR2 sequences are SNHLY and FYNNEI. V shed 1 base and J shed 3 bases, with 9 bases lying between them. The CDR3 DNA sequence: TGTGCCAGCAGTGAAGGGGCGGGATACACCGGGGAGCTGTTTTTT. Translated, it gives CASSEGAGYTGELFF.

This sequence joins TRBV6-2 or TRBV6-3 and TRBJ2-1, with 8 positions matching TRBD2. V shed 6 bases, J shed 6 bases, and the junction held 10 bases outside the gene matches. Germline V gene lookup returns CDR1 MNHEY and CDR2 SVGEGT. The length of the CDR3 is 15 residues. CDR3 protein: CASRERERAPNEQFF. CDR3 in DNA: TGTGCCAGCAGAGAGCGGGAGAGGGCCCCCAATGAGCAGTTCTTC.

The chain employs TRBV19 and TRBJ2-7, with a weak D call TRBD2 (5 bases). V dropped 0 bases and J dropped 5 bases, with 8 bases sitting between them. The CDR3 runs to 13 residues. Germline V gene lookup returns CDR1 LNHDA and CDR2 SQIVND (reference sequence). The CDR3 DNA reads TGTGCCAGTAGTATAGATCGGCGGGACGAGCAGTACTTC. It specifies CASSIDRRDEQYF.

Of note for this clonotype: Since a far larger clone is one base different, this is likely a read error. The V call is TRBV7-9, the J call TRBJ2-2; 7 positions agree with TRBD2. The germline V gene encodes CDR1 SEHNR and CDR2 FQNEAQ (reference sequence). The CDR3 is made up of 14 amino acids. The CDR3 here is CASRAGSTAGELLF. DNA for the CDR3: TGTGCCAGCAGAGCGGGGAGCACCGCCGGGGAGCTGCTTTTT.

The CDR3 DNA reads TGTGCCAGCAGTTATCGAAGACAGGGGGCCACCTCTGGGGCCAACGTCCTGACTTTC. Protein: CASSYRRQGATSGANVLTF. The chain joins TRBV28 to TRBJ2-6; TRBD1 agrees at 10 bases. CDR1 and CDR2 (germline): MDHEN, SYDVKM. This CDR3 spans 19 amino acids. J lost 0 bases, V lost 4 bases, and 9 bases had no gene match. Full variable domain (rest looked up from reference TRBV28 and TRBJ2-6): DVKVTQSSRYLVKRTGEKVFLECVQDMDHENMFWYRQDPGLGLRLIYFSYDVKMKEKGDIPEGYSVSREKKERFSLILESASTNQTSMYLCASSYRRQGATSGANVLTFGAGSRLTVL.